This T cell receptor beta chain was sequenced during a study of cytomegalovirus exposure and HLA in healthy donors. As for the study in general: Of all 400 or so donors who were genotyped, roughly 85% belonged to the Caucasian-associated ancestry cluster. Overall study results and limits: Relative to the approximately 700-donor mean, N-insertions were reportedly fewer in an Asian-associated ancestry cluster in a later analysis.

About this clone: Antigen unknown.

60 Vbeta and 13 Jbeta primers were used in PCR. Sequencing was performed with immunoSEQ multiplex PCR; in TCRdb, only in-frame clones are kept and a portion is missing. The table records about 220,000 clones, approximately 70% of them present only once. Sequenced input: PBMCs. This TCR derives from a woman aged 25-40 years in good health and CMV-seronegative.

CDR3 amino acids: CAWSSSGGNEKLFF. The CDR3 nucleotides read TGTGCCTGGAGTTCTTCGGGGGGGAATGAAAAACTGTTTTTT. The J gene is TRBJ1-4, the V gene TRBV30; D is possibly TRBD1 (5 bases). V was pared by 2 bases and J by 5 bases, with 12 bases between. The CDR3 sequence is 14 residues long. The V gene's germline CDR1 is GTSNPN and CDR2 SVGIG (reference sequence).